The rows below give T cell receptor beta chains drawn from one sample of a study of OX40 agonist ivuxolimab in advanced cancers. Sequenced by immunoSEQ multiplex PCR; TCRdb stores in-frame clones only, minus some. The sample includes more than 50,000 clones, less than 85% of them seen just once. The input for sequencing was CD4+ or CD8+ T cells sorted from blood, taken in a trial of the OX40 agonist ivuxolimab. All receptors come from an adult with an advanced solid tumor such as melanoma, head and neck, liver or kidney cancer. CDR3s include the opening cysteine and the closing phenylalanine or tryptophan. The D gene is left open where the match is weak. Not every row has a clone size; where given, it reads once, few, many or a size class.

j_call d_call v_call clone_size cdr3_nt cdr3_aa
TRBJ2-3 TRBD2 TRBV5-6 - TGTGCCAGCAGCATAATCGGGACTAGCGGGAGTCGCACAGATACGCAGTATTTT CASSIIGTSGSRTDTQYF
TRBJ1-5 TRBD1 TRBV19 few TGTGCCAGTAAAAGGACAGGGGGTCTTAATAGCAATCAGCCCCAGCATTTT CASKRTGGLNSNQPQHF
TRBJ2-7 - TRBV7-2 once TGTGCCAGCGGCCTCGGAGGGGGGACCTACGAGCAGTACTTC CASGLGGGTYEQYF
TRBJ1-5 - TRBV2 - TGTGCCAGCAGTCAGGGGCTCGATCAGCCCCAGCATTTT CASSQGLDQPQHF
TRBJ2-3 TRBD1 TRBV19 - TGTGCCAGTAGTATGATACAGGGGGTAGCAGATACGCAGTATTTT CASSMIQGVADTQYF
TRBJ2-1 - TRBV29-1 - TGCAGCGCTCATAAGGACATGTTGTCTAATGAGCAGTTCTTC CSAHKDMLSNEQFF
TRBJ2-3 - TRBV9 - TGTGCCAGCAGCGTCGATTTTGATCACACAGATACGCAGTATTTT CASSVDFDHTDTQYF
TRBJ1-5 - TRBV2 - TGTGCCAGCAGTCTCCAGGGAGGGTTTCAGCCCCAGCATTTT CASSLQGGFQPQHF
TRBJ2-1 - TRBV6-5 - TGTGCCAGCAGTTACCGGGGCGGGCCCTACAATGAGCAGTTCTTC CASSYRGGPYNEQFF
TRBJ1-1 - TRBV27 - TGTGCCAGCAGTCCCTCTTTTAGGGCGGGCACTGAAGCTTTCTTT CASSPSFRAGTEAFF
TRBJ1-1 - TRBV7-9 - TGTGCCAGCGAACGGGGGCTCGGCACTGAAGCTTTCTTT CASERGLGTEAFF
TRBJ2-7 TRBD1 TRBV5-1 - TGCGCCAGCAGCCCCGAAGGGGACAGGGGGGAGTACGAGCAGTACTTC CASSPEGDRGEYEQYF
TRBJ1-5 - TRBV28 - TGTGCCAGCACCCCCCTGGCCTACAATCAGCCCCAGCATTTT CASTPLAYNQPQHF
TRBJ1-2 TRBD1 TRBV5-6 - TGTGCCAGCAGCCGGGACAGGGGGATTTATGGCTACACCTTC CASSRDRGIYGYTF
TRBJ1-6 TRBD1 TRBV28 - TGTGCCAGCAGGCCCGGGACAGGGGGTTATAATTCACCCCTCCACTTT CASRPGTGGYNSPLHF
TRBJ1-1 TRBD1 TRBV28 once TGTGCCAGCATCATCAGGGGGGGAGGCACTGAAGCTTTCTTT CASIIRGGGTEAFF
TRBJ1-1 - TRBV19 - TGTGCCAGTAGTATCGGGCGGAACACTGAAGCTTTCTTT CASSIGRNTEAFF
TRBJ1-3 TRBD1 TRBV6-1 - TGTGCCAGCAGTGGTCACACAGGGGGATCTGGAAACACCATATATTTT CASSGHTGGSGNTIYF
TRBJ1-4 - TRBV2 - TGTGCCAGCAAAATCGCTTCGACAGGCGGGGCGGAAAAACTGTTTTTT CASKIASTGGAEKLFF
TRBJ1-2 - TRBV7-9 - TGTGCCAGCAGCTTAAGTACAGGGAGGAACTATGGCTACACCTTC CASSLSTGRNYGYTF
TRBJ2-7 TRBD2 TRBV25-1 once TGTGCCAGCAGTTTCGGCGGGGGTTGGCAGTACTTC CASSFGGGWQYF
TRBJ1-2 - TRBV25-1 - TGTGCCAGCAGTGAATATAGCTTGGGCTATGGCTACACCTTC CASSEYSLGYGYTF
TRBJ2-7 - TRBV18 - TGTGCCAGCGGGACTTCCATCTACGAGCAGTACTTC CASGTSIYEQYF
TRBJ1-1 - TRBV2 - TGTGCCAGCAATCCCAGGGAGGACACTGAAGCTTTCTTT CASNPREDTEAFF
TRBJ2-7 - TRBV28 - TGTGCCAGCAGGGGAACCCCGGGACCTTCCATGGCGTACTTC CASRGTPGPSMAYF
TRBJ2-2 - TRBV7-3 once TGTGCCAGCAGCCAAGGGAGGGGGACCGGGGAGCTGTTTTTT CASSQGRGTGELFF
TRBJ2-3 TRBD2 TRBV14 - TGTGCCAGCAGCCAAGTGGTGTCTAGCGGGGGAATTGCAGATACGCAGTATTTT CASSQVVSSGGIADTQYF
TRBJ1-2 - TRBV5-8 - TGTGCCAGCGGCCGCCGGGACATACATTATGGCTACACCTTC CASGRRDIHYGYTF
TRBJ1-2 TRBD1 TRBV11-2 - TGTGCCAGCAGCTCGTACCGGGACAGGGGGCGTAAGGGCTACACCTTC CASSSYRDRGRKGYTF
TRBJ2-2 TRBD1 TRBV28 - TGTGCCAGCAGCCTACTCGGGACAGGGGGCTCCGGGGAGCTGTTTTTT CASSLLGTGGSGELFF
TRBJ2-5 TRBD2 TRBV19 - TGTGCCAGTAGTATAGGGGGTAGCGGGGGTCAAGAGACCCAGTACTTC CASSIGGSGGQETQYF
TRBJ1-1 TRBD1 TRBV19 - TGTGCCAGTAGCCCATCAGGGGGCCGCACTGAAGCTTTCTTT CASSPSGGRTEAFF
TRBJ2-5 - TRBV10-2 - TGCGCCAGCAGGCAGGTCGGAGTGACCCAGTACTTC CASRQVGVTQYF
TRBJ1-2 TRBD1 TRBV7-8 - TGTGCCAGCAGCTTAGGGGGGACAGGGGGCAGTGGCTACACCTTC CASSLGGTGGSGYTF
TRBJ2-1 TRBD1 TRBV5-6 few TGTGCCAGCAGCCCCGGGACAGGGTCTAAGAATGAGCAGTTCTTC CASSPGTGSKNEQFF
TRBJ2-1 - TRBV5-8 - TGTGCCAGCAGCCAGGCCGGGACCCCATTCAATGAGCAGTTCTTC CASSQAGTPFNEQFF
TRBJ2-1 TRBD2 TRBV2 - TGTGCCAGCAGTGCCGAGAGCGGGGGGGCCACGAATGAGCAGTTCTTC CASSAESGGATNEQFF
TRBJ2-3 TRBD2 TRBV28 - TGTGCCAGCAGTCCCGGGACTAGACGGGATACGCAGTATTTT CASSPGTRRDTQYF
TRBJ2-1 TRBD1 TRBV6-5 - TGTGCCAGCAGCCGCGGACAGGGGGGACTGCAGTTCTTC CASSRGQGGLQFF
TRBJ1-5 - TRBV15 - TGTGCCACCAGCAACCGGGACCGCTGGACCAATCAGCCCCAGCATTTT CATSNRDRWTNQPQHF
TRBJ1-3 - TRBV6-6 - TGTGCCAGCAGTTACGCGGGACGGTACTCTGGAAACACCATATATTTT CASSYAGRYSGNTIYF
TRBJ2-7 - TRBV2 - TGTGCCAGCAGAACCGGGACTTGGAGATACGAGCAGTACTTC CASRTGTWRYEQYF